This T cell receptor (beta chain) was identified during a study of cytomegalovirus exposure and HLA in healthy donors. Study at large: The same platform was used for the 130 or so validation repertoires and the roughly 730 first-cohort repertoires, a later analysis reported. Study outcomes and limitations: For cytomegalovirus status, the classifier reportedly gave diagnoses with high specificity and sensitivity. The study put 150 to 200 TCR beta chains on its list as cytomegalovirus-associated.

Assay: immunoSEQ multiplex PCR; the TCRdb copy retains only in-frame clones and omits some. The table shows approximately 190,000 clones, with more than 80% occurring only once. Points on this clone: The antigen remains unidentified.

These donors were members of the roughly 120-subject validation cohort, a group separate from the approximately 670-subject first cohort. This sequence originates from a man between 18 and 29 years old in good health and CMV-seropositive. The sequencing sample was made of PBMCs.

The CDR3 nucleotides are TGTGCCAGCAGCCGGACTAGCGGGAGTTTGGGAGAGACCCAGTACTTC. Translated: CASSRTSGSLGETQYF. The chain couples TRBV11-2 to TRBJ2-5, with 13 bases matching TRBD2. V trimming: 5 bases; J trimming: 4 bases; junction bases outside the gene matches: 7. Germline CDR1 is SGHAT and CDR2 is FQNNGV. CDR3 length equals 16 residues.